These T cell receptor beta chains were read from a single sample in a study of multiple sclerosis patients with progressive multifocal leukoencephalopathy. Using immunoSEQ multiplex PCR, the repertoire was profiled, and TCRdb retains in-frame clones only, with some absent. Of 25,000 to 35,000 clones detected, around nine tenths appear once; the ten largest clones hold around 1.4%. Sequenced input: PBMCs. The receptors derive from a human donor with multiple sclerosis. Both conserved end residues are part of each CDR3. Size tells how often a clone was seen (once, few, many) or the class of an expanded clone, and some rows leave it out.

V: TRBV7-2
length: 11
J: TRBJ1-1
size: .
CDR3: CASTPNTEAFF

V: TRBV30
length: 16
J: TRBJ2-3
size: .
CDR3: CAWSVMRGRSTDTQYF

V: TRBV11-3
length: 14
J: TRBJ2-1
size: .
CDR3: CASSLEGSYNEQFF

V: TRBV11-2
length: 16
J: TRBJ2-7
size: .
CDR3: CASSLEGGGRLAEQYF

V: TRBV28
length: 17
J: TRBJ2-2
size: .
CDR3: CASSPSVGGRGTGELFF

V: TRBV5-1
length: 16
J: TRBJ2-2
size: .
CDR3: CASSLPSATNTGELFF

V: TRBV30
length: 16
J: TRBJ2-7
size: .
CDR3: CAWSVRASGGLYEQYF

V: TRBV7-9
length: 17
J: TRBJ2-2
size: .
CDR3: CASSLVLQGSKAGELFF

V: TRBV15
length: 14
J: TRBJ1-2
size: .
CDR3: CATSRPGQAKGYTF

V: TRBV11-3
length: 16
J: TRBJ2-2
size: .
CDR3: CASSLALAENTGELFF

V: TRBV6-6
length: 14
J: TRBJ1-2
size: .
CDR3: CASSYSTDFYGYTF

V: TRBV28
length: 15
J: TRBJ2-2
size: .
CDR3: CASSFSGQGTGELFF

V: TRBV10-1
length: 15
J: TRBJ2-1
size: .
CDR3: CASSESLGGRNEQFF

V: TRBV7-2
length: 15
J: .
size: .
CDR3: CASSSRTSSSYEQYF

V: TRBV11-2
length: 15
J: TRBJ1-4
size: few
CDR3: CASSLEAGGDEKLFF

V: TRBV6-4
length: 15
J: TRBJ1-1
size: .
CDR3: CASRDREDLNTEAFF

V: TRBV11-2
length: 16
J: TRBJ2-1
size: .
CDR3: CASSPRPAGGGSEQFF

V: TRBV6-6
length: 13
J: TRBJ2-5
size: .
CDR3: CASRRDNQETQYF

V: TRBV10-3
length: 12
J: TRBJ1-6
size: .
CDR3: CAISTGDSPLHF

V: TRBV10-3
length: 16
J: TRBJ1-4
size: .
CDR3: CAISGATGGKREKLFF

V: TRBV7-2
length: 14
J: TRBJ2-2
size: .
CDR3: CASSSSWVSGELFF

V: TRBV6-6
length: 14
J: TRBJ2-7
size: .
CDR3: CASSWDRGTYEQYF

V: TRBV9
length: 12
J: TRBJ2-7
size: .
CDR3: CASSTGGDEQYF

V: TRBV4-1
length: 15
J: TRBJ2-7
size: .
CDR3: CASSQIVQGGYEQYF